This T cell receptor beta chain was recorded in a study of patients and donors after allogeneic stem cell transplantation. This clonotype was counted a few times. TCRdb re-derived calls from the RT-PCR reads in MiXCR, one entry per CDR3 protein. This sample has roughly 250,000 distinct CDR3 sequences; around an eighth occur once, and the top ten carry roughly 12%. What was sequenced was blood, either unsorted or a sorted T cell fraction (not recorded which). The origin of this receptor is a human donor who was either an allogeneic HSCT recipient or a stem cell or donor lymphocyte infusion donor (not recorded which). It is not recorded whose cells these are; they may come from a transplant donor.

As DNA, the CDR3 is TGTGCCAGCAAGTTGGGGGGAGCTAACTATGGCTACACCTTC. This translates into CASKLGGANYGYTF. V usage is TRBV6-1 and J usage is TRBJ1-2; a possible D gene is TRBD1 (5 bases). Trimming cost V 7 bases and J 0 bases, with 12 bases left between them. From germline, CDR1 is MNHNS and CDR2 SASEGT. This CDR3 region has 14 residues.